The 13 T cell receptor beta chains given below trace back to one sample, sequenced in a study of T-cell memory formation after mild COVID-19. TCRdb analysed the 5' RACE reads with MiXCR anew, one entry per CDR3 protein. The sample has roughly 450,000 distinct CDR3 sequences, roughly 18% seen once; the top ten hold 20% to 25%. Sequencing was done on a sample of PBMCs or a T cell subset sorted from them (not recorded which). These receptors all stem from a man between 18 and 29 years old who had mild COVID-19 (a few samples of this study predate the infection). Cell type and time point are not known.

The rearrangement uses TRBV4-3 and TRBJ1-4, with 7 bases matching TRBD1. The CDR3 has 16 residues. V lost 3 bases and J lost 7; bases outside the gene matches: 11. Germline loops: CDR1 LGHNA, CDR2 YSLEER. The CDR3 sequence: CASSQVLFRTGEKLFF. The CDR3 bases are TGCGCCAGCAGCCAGGTACTGTTTCGGACAGGTGAAAAACTGTTTTTT.

This chain joins TRBV6-6 and TRBJ1-2; no clear D. Germline-derived CDR1 and CDR2 are MNHNY and SVGAGI (reference sequence). This CDR3 spans 14 amino acids. Trimming shortened V by 2 bases and J by 8 bases, and 15 bases separated the two germline ends. The CDR3 DNA reads as TGTGCCAGCAGTTACCCGGACGACCTGGGCGGCTACACCTTC. It codes for CASSYPDDLGGYTF.

This clonotype turned up a few times. V is TRBV29-1 and J is TRBJ1-1, with 8 bases matching TRBD1. The CDR3 sequence is 14 residues long. The V gene's germline CDR1 is SQVTM and CDR2 ANQGSEA. Trimming took 7 bases from V and 4 from J; bases not matched to a gene: 11. DNA of the CDR3: TGCAGCGGTCTTGCCAGGGGGCGTCGCACTGAAGCTTTCTTT. This sequence encodes CSGLARGRRTEAFF.

This chain connects TRBV5-1 to TRBJ2-2, with 10 bases that match TRBD2. The CDR3 contains 17 residues. Trimming removed 3 bases from V and 3 bases from J; junction bases left unmatched: 8. Germline CDR1 is SGHRS and CDR2 is YFSETQ. DNA for the CDR3: TGCGCCAGCAGCTCGCACCTAGCGGGGGCTTACACCGGGGAGCTGTTTTTT. Its translation is CASSSHLAGAYTGELFF.

This clonotype was picked up a small number of times. The chain uses TRBV20-1 and TRBJ2-5, with 8 bases identical to TRBD1. The CDR3 runs 15 residues. With V trimmed by 5 bases and J by 0 bases, 8 bases remained unmatched. The germline gives CDR1 DFQATT, CDR2 SNEGSKA (reference sequence). The CDR3 here is CSALRDRSYQETQYF. DNA for the CDR3: TGCAGTGCTCTCCGGGACAGGTCCTACCAAGAGACCCAGTACTTC.

Ten or more counts support this clonotype. The CDR3 bases are TGCGCCAGCAGCTTGGCCCTACGGACAGTCTCCACCCCAGATACGCAGTATTTT. Its translation: CASSLALRTVSTPDTQYF. The gene calls are TRBV5-1 and TRBJ2-3, with a weak D call TRBD1 (6 bases). The V end was cut by 0 bases, the J end by 4 bases, with 21 bases between. From germline, CDR1 is SGHRS and CDR2 YFSETQ. The CDR3 runs 18 residues.

This clonotype was seen more than once but under ten times. The chain uses TRBV6-5 and TRBJ2-1; TRBD2 might be the D (7 bases). Between the trimmed V and J ends, which lost 7 bases and 9 bases, there was a span of 16 bases. This CDR3 contains 13 residues. Per the germline V gene, CDR1 is MNHEY and CDR2 is SVGAGI. CDR3 sequence: CASNVGGRGEQFF. CDR3 in DNA: TGTGCCAGCAATGTGGGGGGGCGGGGTGAGCAGTTCTTC.

This sequence joins TRBV20-1 and TRBJ2-3, with TRBD1 as a possible D gene (5 bases). CDR3 length equals 11 residues. The ends were cut back, 5 bases at V and 4 bases at J, with 7 bases in the middle. Germline loops: CDR1 DFQATT, CDR2 SNEGSKA (reference sequence). CDR3 amino acids: CSAHRSDTQYF. The CDR3 nucleotides are TGCAGTGCTCACAGGTCAGATACGCAGTATTTT.

The chain has TRBV6-5 and TRBJ2-7, with D uncertain. Trimming removed 8 bases at V and 3 bases at J, with 14 bases between. The CDR3 loop spans 13 amino acids. Per germline, CDR1 MNHEY and CDR2 SVGAGI. The CDR3 nucleotides read TGTGCCAGCGGGTACTCCCGAATCTACGAGCAGTACGTC. This encodes CASGYSRIYEQYV.

The chain joins TRBV3-1 to TRBJ1-2; D not resolved. The CDR3 is 12 residues long. Trimming left V 4 bases short and J 3 bases short, with 6 bases between. Germline V gene data show CDR1 as LGHDT and CDR2 as YNNKEL (reference sequence). The CDR3 nucleotides are TGTGCCAGCAGCCTGAAGTACTATGGCTACACCTTC. Translated, it gives CASSLKYYGYTF.

Many counts were recorded for this clonotype. J is TRBJ2-5 and V is TRBV7-3, with 7 bases matching TRBD2. V was clipped by 5 bases and J by 4 bases; unmatched bases: 7. Germline V gene data show CDR1 as SGHTA and CDR2 as FQGTGA. This CDR3 region has 14 residues. CDR3 in amino acids: CASSPSGVGETQYF. The CDR3 DNA reads as TGTGCCAGCAGCCCAAGCGGGGTTGGAGAGACCCAGTACTTC.

This rearrangement joins TRBV7-2 to TRBJ2-6; D ambiguous. Trimming removed 1 base from V and 5 bases from J, with 12 bases in between. In germline, CDR1 is SGHTA, CDR2 FQGNSA. CDR3 size: 16 residues. In DNA form, the CDR3 reads TGTGCCAGCAGCTTAGGGCTGGGCCCCCGGGCCAACGTCCTGACTTTC. Translated, it gives CASSLGLGPRANVLTF. The variable domain in full, with the rest retrieved from reference TRBV7-2 and TRBJ2-6, is GAGVSQSPSNKVTEKGKDVELRCDPISGHTALYWYRQSLGQGLEFLIYFQGNSAPDKSGLPSDRFSAERTGGSVSTLTIQRTQQEDSAVYLCASSLGLGPRANVLTFGAGSRLTVL.

The V gene is TRBV30, the J gene TRBJ2-7; D not certain. Trimming left V 3 bases short and J 6 bases short, with 18 bases between. Germline lookup yields CDR1 GTSNPN and CDR2 SVGIG (reference sequence). The CDR3 totals 14 residues. CDR3 amino acids: CAWRIGKEVGEQYF. CDR3 bases: TGTGCCTGGAGAATAGGGAAAGAAGTGGGCGAGCAGTACTTC.